Listed here are 30 T cell receptor beta chains from one sample, sequenced in a study of cytomegalovirus exposure and HLA in healthy donors. PCR was performed using 60 Vbeta and 13 Jbeta primers. Sequencing was performed with immunoSEQ multiplex PCR; in TCRdb, only in-frame clones are kept and a portion is missing. The sample has about 230,000 clones, around 89% seen once; the top ten hold about 1%. Sequenced material: PBMCs. The receptors shown here come from a woman under 30 in good health and CMV-seronegative.

The V gene is TRBV9, the J gene TRBJ2-7; the D gene is possibly TRBD2 (6 bases). The V and J ends lost 8 bases and 4 bases respectively, with 19 bases between them. Germline V lookup: CDR1 SGDLS, CDR2 YYNGEE. The CDR3 sequence is 14 residues long. For the CDR3, the DNA is TGTGCCAGTTCCCCTTTCGCGGGATGGTACGAGCAGTACTTC. Translation gives CASSPFAGWYEQYF. The variable domain in full, completed from reference TRBV9 and TRBJ2-7, reads DSGVTQTPKHLITATGQRVTLRCSPRSGDLSVYWYQQSLDQGLQFLIQYYNGEERAKGNILERFSAQQFPDLHSELNLSSLELGDSALYFCASSPFAGWYEQYFGPGTRLTVT.

The J gene is TRBJ2-1, the V gene TRBV9; no reliable D call. V lost 6 bases and J 0 bases, leaving 13 bases between the germline ends. This CDR3 spans 15 amino acids. Germline assignment: CDR1 SGDLS and CDR2 YYNGEE. Here the CDR3 DNA reads TGTGCCAGCACGGGTTCGCCGATCTCCTACAATGAGCAGTTCTTC. This sequence encodes CASTGSPISYNEQFF. Looking up the rest from reference TRBV9 and TRBJ2-1 gives the full variable domain: DSGVTQTPKHLITATGQRVTLRCSPRSGDLSVYWYQQSLDQGLQFLIQYYNGEERAKGNILERFSAQQFPDLHSELNLSSLELGDSALYFCASTGSPISYNEQFFGPGTRLTVL.

This sequence joins TRBV4-3 and TRBJ2-7; the D gene is possibly TRBD2 (7 bases). The CDR3 sequence is 17 residues long. Germline CDR1 LGHNA, CDR2 YSLEER. V was clipped by 3 bases and J by 1 base, with 19 bases between them. The CDR3 bases are TGCGCCAGCAGCCAGCGGAGGATAGGGGGGGATTCCTACGAGCAGTACTTC. This encodes CASSQRRIGGDSYEQYF.

This chain connects TRBV7-9 to TRBJ2-7, with TRBD1 as a possible D gene (6 bases). The CDR3 is 15 amino acids. V was clipped by 5 bases and J by 5 bases, with 19 bases between them. Per germline, CDR1 SEHNR and CDR2 FQNEAQ (reference sequence). Here the CDR3 DNA reads TGTGCCAGCAGCCCCCAGGGGTTAGGGTGGGACGAGCAGTACTTC. Translating it yields CASSPQGLGWDEQYF.

This chain connects TRBV7-2 to TRBJ1-2; D may be TRBD1 (5 bases). Trimming stripped 3 bases from V and 3 bases from J, with 14 bases between. Per the germline V gene, CDR1 is SGHTA and CDR2 is FQGNSA. The CDR3 loop spans 15 amino acids. CDR3 residues: CASSFLSAGDYGYTF. The CDR3 DNA sequence: TGTGCCAGCAGCTTCTTAAGCGCGGGGGACTATGGCTACACCTTC.

The chain has TRBV15 and TRBJ2-5, with D perhaps matching TRBD1 (6 bases). The DNA end is a closer match to TRBJ2-7, so the J assignment may be wrong. Germline CDR1 reads LNHNV; CDR2 reads YYDKDF (reference sequence). This CDR3 has 14 amino acids. The CDR3 DNA reads as TGTGCCACCAGCAGAGAGAACACAGGGAACGAGCAGTACTTC. Protein product: CATSRENTGNEQYF.

The V gene is TRBV27, the J gene TRBJ1-5; unclear D gene. Trimming left V 7 bases short and J 2 bases short, with 15 bases between. CDR3 length: 15 amino acids. Germline V gives CDR1 MNHEY, CDR2 SMNVEV (reference sequence). The CDR3 DNA follows: TGTGCCAGCACCCCCTTCCCACTCGGCAATCAGCCCCAGCATTTT. Translation gives CASTPFPLGNQPQHF.

The chain recombines TRBV14 with TRBJ1-2; tentatively, D is TRBD1 (6 bases). V was trimmed by 4 bases and J by 6 bases, leaving 21 bases between them. Looked up from germline, CDR1 is SGHDN and CDR2 is FVKESK. The length of the CDR3 is 16 residues. The CDR3 DNA sequence: TGTGCCAGCAGCCCCCTTAGGGGGGGGTTTGGCAATGGCTACACCTTC. Amino acids: CASSPLRGGFGNGYTF.

This clone showed up just a few times. The DNA of the CDR3 is TGCGCCAGCAGCAGAGGCAGGGGTGGCTACGAGCAGTACTTC. It yields the protein CASSRGRGGYEQYF. The chain joins TRBV5-1 to TRBJ2-7, with D perhaps matching TRBD1 (6 bases). Per germline, CDR1 SGHRS and CDR2 YFSETQ. The CDR3 is 14 amino acids. Trimming removed 4 bases at V and 3 bases at J, with 14 bases between. The full variable domain, in which reference TRBV5-1 and TRBJ2-7 provide the parts outside the CDR3, is KAGVTQTPRYLIKTRGQQVTLSCSPISGHRSVSWYQQTPGQGLQFLFEYFSETQRNKGNFPGRFSGRQFSNSRSEMNVSTLELGDSALYLCASSRGRGGYEQYFGPGTRLTVT.

The chain recombines TRBV4-3 with TRBJ2-5, with D tentatively TRBD1 (6 bases). The CDR3 is 15 amino acids. V was trimmed by 1 base and J by 3 bases, leaving 12 bases between them. CDR1 and CDR2 from the germline V gene are LGHNA and YSLEER. Here the CDR3 reads CASSQVQGGEETQYF. CDR3 nucleotide sequence: TGCGCCAGCAGCCAAGTACAGGGTGGCGAAGAGACCCAGTACTTC.

Remarks on this clone: This same CDR3 is encoded by further DNA sequences in the sample. The chain joins TRBV30 to TRBJ1-3; D is ambiguous. The CDR3 extends over 13 amino acids. Trimming shortened V by 0 bases and J by 4 bases, and 7 bases separated the two germline ends. The germline V gene encodes CDR1 GTSNPN and CDR2 SVGIG (reference sequence). CDR3 loop: CAWSVSGGNTIYF. The CDR3 DNA follows: TGTGCCTGGAGTGTAAGCGGGGGAAACACCATATATTTT. Together with reference TRBV30 and TRBJ1-3, the CDR3 gives the full variable domain: SQTIHQWPATLVQPVGSPLSLECTVEGTSNPNLYWYRQAAGRGLQLLFYSVGIGQISSEVPQNLSASRPQDRQFILSSKKLLLSDSGFYLCAWSVSGGNTIYFGEGSWLTVV.

The chain employs TRBV10-3 and TRBJ2-3; 9 bases align to TRBD2. With 7 bases clipped from V and 2 bases from J, the junction kept 7 bases outside the gene matches. This CDR3 spans 15 amino acids. Germline V gene data show CDR1 as ENHRY and CDR2 as SYGVKD. CDR3 sequence reads: CAITRGGADTDTQYF. DNA of the CDR3: TGTGCCATCACGCGCGGGGGGGCTGACACAGATACGCAGTATTTT.

V is TRBV30 and J is TRBJ1-4, with D tentatively TRBD1 (6 bases). CDR1 is GTSNPN, CDR2 SVGIG, per germline (reference sequence). Trimming took 6 bases from V and 8 from J, leaving 13 bases between them. The CDR3 spans 12 residues. CDR3 amino acids: CACRGTREKLFF. The CDR3 bases are TGTGCCTGCAGGGGAACCAGGGAAAAACTGTTTTTT.

The chain is built from TRBV4-2 and TRBJ1-3; D not certain. The CDR3 totals 13 residues. The germline CDR1 and CDR2 sequences are LGHNA and YNFKEQ. The V end lost 6 bases, the J end lost 6 bases, and 12 bases lay between the germline ends. CDR3 loop: CASRTVLENTIYF. The CDR3 DNA reads as TGTGCCAGCAGAACAGTGCTGGAAAACACCATATATTTT.

The genes are TRBV7-2 and TRBJ1-1, with D possibly being TRBD1 (5 bases). V was trimmed by 0 bases and J by 0 bases, leaving 11 bases between them. CDR3 length equals 16 residues. Germline assignment: CDR1 SGHTA and CDR2 FQGNSA. The CDR3 loop is CASSLAAGIMNTEAFF. CDR3 sequence (DNA): TGTGCCAGCAGCTTAGCGGCAGGGATCATGAACACTGAAGCTTTCTTT.

The CDR3: CASTRTGKETQYF. The CDR3 DNA reads as TGTGCCAGCACACGGACAGGGAAAGAGACCCAGTACTTC. The chain links TRBV2 to TRBJ2-5; 8 bases match TRBD1. J lost 3 bases, V lost 7 bases, and 4 bases had no gene match. The CDR3 extends over 13 amino acids. CDR1 SNHLY and CDR2 FYNNEI come from the germline V gene. The full variable domain, with the rest looked up from reference TRBV2 and TRBJ2-5, is EPEVTQTPSHQVTQMGQEVILRCVPISNHLYFYWYRQILGQKVEFLVSFYNNEISEKSEIFDDQFSVERPDGSNFTLKIRSTKLEDSAMYFCASTRTGKETQYFGPGTRLLVL.

V gene TRBV30 combines with J gene TRBJ1-2; a weak D match, TRBD1 (5 bases). Germline V CDR1 and CDR2: GTSNPN, SVGIG (reference sequence). V was clipped by 5 bases and J by 4 bases, with 14 bases between them. The CDR3 is made up of 13 amino acids. CDR3 sequence: CAWDGTVGYGYTF. CDR3 DNA sequence: TGTGCCTGGGACGGGACTGTAGGCTATGGCTACACCTTC.

Turning to this clone: Distinct nucleotide sequences in the sample also encode this CDR3. This chain uses TRBV11-2 with TRBJ2-7, with 11 bases identical to TRBD1. V trimming: 3 bases; J trimming: 3 bases; junction bases outside the gene matches: 1. Germline V lookup: CDR1 SGHAT, CDR2 FQNNGV. This CDR3 is 14 amino acids long. The DNA for the CDR3 is TGTGCCAGCAGCTTGGGGACAGGGGGCTACGAGCAGTACTTC. It specifies CASSLGTGGYEQYF.

The chain employs TRBV7-6 and TRBJ2-3; 12 nucleotides align to TRBD2. J gave up 0 bases and V 7 bases, and 2 bases lay outside the gene matches. This CDR3 contains 15 residues. Germline assignment: CDR1 SGHVS and CDR2 FNYEAQ. The CDR3 DNA follows: TGTGCCAGCACTAGCGGGGGGGGTAGCACAGATACGCAGTATTTT. Amino acids: CASTSGGGSTDTQYF.

The chain employs TRBV6-5 and TRBJ1-2; D perhaps matches TRBD1 (5 bases). CDR3 length equals 15 residues. Germline CDR1 and CDR2: MNHEY and SVGAGI. V was shortened by 0 bases and J by 8 bases, with 16 bases between the two germline ends. This chain's CDR3 is CASSYSAAGNVGYTF. In nucleotides, the CDR3 is TGTGCCAGCAGTTACTCGGCGGCAGGGAACGTAGGCTACACCTTC.

The genes are TRBV7-8 and TRBJ2-1, with TRBD2 matching 7 bases. This CDR3 comprises 15 residues. V shed 1 base, J shed 8 bases, and the junction held 8 bases outside the gene matches. Germline-derived CDR1 and CDR2 are SGHVS and FQNEAQ. This CDR3 reads CASSLVAAGADEQFF. As DNA, the CDR3 is TGTGCCAGCAGCTTAGTTGCGGCGGGAGCCGATGAGCAGTTCTTC.

CDR3 nucleotide sequence: TGTGCCAGCAGCCCTACCCTCCTTTCCTACGAGCAGTACTTC. Translated, it gives CASSPTLLSYEQYF. The chain uses TRBV13 and TRBJ2-7; D gene ambiguous. The CDR3 has 14 amino acids. Germline values: CDR1 PRHDT, CDR2 FYEKMQ (reference sequence). V lost 5 bases to trimming and J lost 1 base, with 12 bases between them.

The chain has TRBV7-9 and TRBJ1-2, with D perhaps matching TRBD1 (5 bases). The CDR3 loop spans 13 amino acids. The germline CDR1 and CDR2 sequences are SEHNR and FQNEAQ (reference sequence). V shed 1 base and J shed 5 bases, with 8 bases lying between them. The CDR3 DNA reads as TGTGCCAGCAGCTTAGAAGCAGGGTATGGCTACACCTTC. Protein: CASSLEAGYGYTF.

This clone came up once. The chain uses TRBV18 and TRBJ1-3; D might be TRBD1 (5 bases). Germline CDR1 reads KGHSH; CDR2 reads LQKENI. V lost 8 bases, J lost 4 bases, and 15 bases lay in between. This CDR3 is 14 amino acids long. The CDR3 here is CASTAGQPGNTIYF. CDR3 nucleotide sequence: TGTGCCAGCACTGCCGGACAACCGGGAAACACCATATATTTT.

The CDR3: CASSWTSGASEQFF. CDR3 nucleotide sequence: TGTGCCAGCAGTTGGACTAGCGGGGCATCGGAGCAGTTCTTC. The chain carries TRBV6-6 and TRBJ2-1; 12 bases fit TRBD2. This CDR3 is 14 amino acids long. V shed 4 bases and J 10 bases; nucleotides not matched to a gene: 5. CDR1 is MNHNY and CDR2 is SVGAGI in the germline V gene (reference sequence).

The chain combines TRBV6-5 with TRBJ2-7, with 7 bases that match TRBD1. J was trimmed by 1 base and V by 7 bases; bases with no gene match: 7. Germline CDR1 reads MNHEY; CDR2 reads SVGAGI. The CDR3 has 14 residues. This chain's CDR3 is CASTNRGRSYEQYF. For the CDR3, the DNA is TGTGCCAGCACCAACAGGGGAAGGTCCTACGAGCAGTACTTC.

This chain uses TRBV5-1 with TRBJ1-4; D is unresolved. V lost 7 bases and J lost 5, with 15 bases in between. CDR1 and CDR2 (germline): SGHRS, YFSETQ. CDR3 size: 14 residues. The CDR3 nucleotides read TGCGCCAGCCGGGAGTCGGAGACCAATGAAAAACTGTTTTTT. Amino acids: CASRESETNEKLFF.

This chain links TRBV9 with TRBJ1-5, with 7 nucleotides matching TRBD1. Looked up from germline, CDR1 is SGDLS and CDR2 is YYNGEE. Trimming removed 4 bases from V and 6 bases from J; junction bases left unmatched: 10. There are 15 residues in the CDR3. The CDR3 sequence: CASSPPGGIRQPQHF. The CDR3 coding sequence is TGTGCCAGCAGCCCCCCAGGGGGAATTCGTCAGCCCCAGCATTTT.

V gene TRBV6-4 combines with J gene TRBJ2-1, with 11 bases identical to TRBD2. After removal of 5 bases from V and 8 bases from J, the junction contained 5 bases not matched to a gene. Germline V gene lookup returns CDR1 MRHNA and CDR2 SNTAGT. This CDR3 is 14 amino acids long. CDR3 residues: CASSTSGSIDEQFF. The CDR3 region has the DNA TGTGCCAGCAGTACTAGCGGGAGTATCGATGAGCAGTTCTTC.

This clone came up once. The J gene is TRBJ2-7, the V gene TRBV9, with D possibly being TRBD1 (5 bases). Germline loops: CDR1 SGDLS, CDR2 YYNGEE. V dropped 4 bases and J dropped 1 base, with 12 bases sitting between them. The CDR3 runs 14 residues. The CDR3 bases are TGTGCCAGCAGCCTAAACGACAGATCCTACGAGCAGTACTTC. Translating gives CASSLNDRSYEQYF. Full variable domain (rest looked up from reference TRBV9 and TRBJ2-7): DSGVTQTPKHLITATGQRVTLRCSPRSGDLSVYWYQQSLDQGLQFLIQYYNGEERAKGNILERFSAQQFPDLHSELNLSSLELGDSALYFCASSLNDRSYEQYFGPGTRLTVT.